This T cell receptor (beta chain) was documented in a study of T cells in Graves' hyperthyroidism and ophthalmopathy. Study observations and caveats: Ophthalmopathy and stable hyperthyroidism were separated by a 13 V-J model. Also found in blood were most expanded thyroid clonotypes above 0.001.

Amplified regions were TCR beta CDR3 sequences from RNA transcripts. HTBI primers were used for first-round RT-PCR of the TCR CDR3. TCRdb processed the multiplex PCR reads anew with MiXCR; each CDR3 protein has one entry. The sample lists around 450,000 distinct CDR3 sequences, about 13% occurring once. Trimming removed 6 bases from V and 2 bases from J, with 17 bases in between. The CDR3 contains 15 residues. There are many counts of this clonotype. Its target is not known. Exclusion followed for patients with uncontrolled infection, other autoimmune disease, pregnancy or lactation. The sequencing input was blood. The chain uses TRBV12-3 or TRBV12-4 and TRBJ2-7; the D is unclear. The TCR comes from a woman aged 18-29 years with Graves' hyperthyroidism. CDR3 DNA: TGTGCCAGCAGCCCCCCTCTAAGCCGAACCTACGAGCAGTACTTC. The encoded protein is CASSPPLSRTYEQYF.